The 16 T cell receptor beta chains below were found in one sample sequenced in a study of blood T cells in healthy people across ages. The use of a sample-barcoded 5' primer and a J-beta primer mix characterized a second PCR of about 7 to 12 cycles. TCRdb re-derived calls from the 5' RACE reads in MiXCR, one entry per CDR3 protein. This sample has over 1,500,000 distinct CDR3 sequences, with about two fifths found just once. The sequencing sample was made of blood. The receptors originated from a human donor in good health.

The rearrangement joins TRBV12-3 or TRBV12-4 to TRBJ2-1; unclear D gene. The germline V and J ends were trimmed by 5 bases and 8 bases, with 13 bases remaining between them. The CDR3 is 13 residues long. The CDR3 here is CASSETWGYEQFF. In DNA, the CDR3 is TGTGCCAGCAGTGAAACCTGGGGTTATGAGCAGTTCTTC.

The rearrangement uses TRBV5-1 and TRBJ2-5; D gene ambiguous. The V gene lost 5 bases and the J gene lost 2 bases, with 13 bases spanning the gap. The CDR3 consists of 14 residues. Germline CDR1 and CDR2: SGHRS and YFSETQ. CDR3 DNA: TGCGCCAGCAGAAGACGAACGCTGCAAGAGACCCAGTACTTC. Translating it yields CASRRRTLQETQYF. Variable domain in full (rest from reference TRBV5-1 and TRBJ2-5): KAGVTQTPRYLIKTRGQQVTLSCSPISGHRSVSWYQQTPGQGLQFLFEYFSETQRNKGNFPGRFSGRQFSNSRSEMNVSTLELGDSALYLCASRRRTLQETQYFGPGTRLLVL.

At least ten counts were recorded for this clonotype. This rearrangement joins TRBV29-1 to TRBJ2-1; perhaps TRBD1 as D (6 bases). This CDR3 region has 16 residues. V lost 4 bases to trimming and J lost 0 bases, with 16 bases between them. Germline V CDR1 and CDR2: SQVTM, ANQGSEA. CDR3 protein: CSVVGDTGSSYNEQFF. Written as DNA, the CDR3 is TGCAGCGTTGTTGGGGACACAGGAAGCTCCTACAATGAGCAGTTCTTC.

The chain carries TRBV10-3 and TRBJ1-1; a possible D gene is TRBD1 (6 bases). Between the trimmed V and J ends, which lost 6 bases and 5 bases, there was a span of 7 bases. The CDR3 runs 11 residues. Germline CDR1 ENHRY, CDR2 SYGVKD. CDR3 protein: CAIRGATEAFF. The CDR3 nucleotides are TGTGCCATCAGGGGGGCTACTGAAGCTTTCTTT.

The genes are TRBV12-3 or TRBV12-4 and TRBJ2-4; 10 bases line up with TRBD1. V was pared by 5 bases and J by 0 bases, with 4 bases of the junction left unmatched. This CDR3 spans 16 amino acids. The CDR3 loop is CASSPGTGEAKNIQYF. The CDR3 DNA follows: TGTGCCAGCAGTCCGGGGACAGGGGAAGCCAAAAACATTCAGTACTTC.

This clonotype was observed a single time. The chain recombines TRBV3-1 with TRBJ2-5, with a weak D call TRBD1 (6 bases). The ends were cut back, 1 base at V and 3 bases at J, with 9 bases in the middle. CDR1 and CDR2 from the germline V gene are LGHDT and YNNKEL (reference sequence). The CDR3 is made up of 14 amino acids. CDR3 nucleotide sequence: TGTGCCAGCAGCCAAGGAGAGGGGGAAGAGACCCAGTACTTC. Its translation is CASSQGEGEETQYF.

This clonotype showed up just a few times. The V call is TRBV5-1, the J call TRBJ2-5; D possibly corresponds to TRBD1 (6 bases). Per the germline V gene, CDR1 is SGHRS and CDR2 is YFSETQ. The CDR3 has 18 amino acids. Trimming removed 2 bases from V and 2 bases from J, with 22 bases in between. CDR3 DNA: TGCGCCAGCAGCTTCCGGGACAAAAGAGCCCCGGGACAAGAGACCCAGTACTTC. The encoded protein is CASSFRDKRAPGQETQYF.

J is TRBJ1-2 and V is TRBV6-2 or TRBV6-3; possibly TRBD1 for D (6 bases). The germline gives CDR1 MNHEY, CDR2 SVGEGT. The CDR3 spans 16 residues. The V and J ends lost 2 bases and 0 bases respectively, with 13 bases between them. DNA of the CDR3: TGTGCCAGCAGTTACCCCCCCGGGGGCCCTAACTATGGCTACACCTTC. Amino acid sequence: CASSYPPGGPNYGYTF.

This clonotype was counted only a few times. The chain has TRBV20-1 and TRBJ1-2; D perhaps matches TRBD1 (5 bases). Germline values: CDR1 DFQATT, CDR2 SNEGSKA (reference sequence). The CDR3 totals 13 residues. The CDR3 bases are TGCAGCGCGAGGGGTCGGGTTAACTATGGCTACACCTTC. Its translation is CSARGRVNYGYTF.

This rearrangement joins TRBV6-6 to TRBJ1-2; no reliable D call. The CDR3 totals 13 residues. Germline V CDR1 and CDR2: MNHNY, SVGAGI (reference sequence). V was shortened by 3 bases and J by 2 bases, with 7 bases between the two germline ends. This CDR3 reads CASSYATNYGYTF. In nucleotides, the CDR3 is TGTGCCAGCAGTTATGCCACAAACTATGGCTACACCTTC.

This clonotype was seen more than once but under ten times. The CDR3 DNA reads TGCAGCGGAGGAACGGGGGGGAATGAGCAGTTCTTC. Its translation is CSGGTGGNEQFF. The chain carries TRBV29-1 and TRBJ2-1; the match to TRBD2 covers 8 bases. Per the germline V gene, CDR1 is SQVTM and CDR2 is ANQGSEA. The ends lost 7 bases at V and 7 bases at J; junction bases unmatched: 6. The CDR3 runs 12 residues.

Note on this clonotype: A read error is possible here, since a much larger clone lies one base away. The chain has TRBV12-3 or TRBV12-4 and TRBJ2-4, with D hard to call. The end of the DNA aligns better with TRBJ2-7, so the J call may be wrong. CDR3 length: 14 residues. The CDR3 loop is CASSFAEDLVEQYF. Here the CDR3 DNA reads TGTGCCAGCAGTTTCGCCGAGGACCTCGTCGAGCAGTACTTC.

This clonotype showed up just a few times. The chain has TRBV27 and TRBJ2-5; the match to TRBD1 covers 7 bases. V gave up 8 bases and J gave up 7 bases; unmatched junction bases: 16. The CDR3 covers 15 residues. Germline values: CDR1 MNHEY, CDR2 SMNVEV (reference sequence). The CDR3: CASSAGGQLSGTQYF. The CDR3 bases are TGTGCCAGCTCTGCAGGGGGACAGTTAAGCGGGACCCAGTACTTC.

The sample holds a few counts of this clonotype. The chain joins TRBV12-3 or TRBV12-4 to TRBJ1-1; D gene unclear. The CDR3 totals 11 residues. Trimming took 1 base from V and 9 from J, leaving 6 bases between them. The CDR3 sequence: CASSLEGKAFF. The CDR3 DNA is TGTGCCAGCAGTTTAGAAGGGAAAGCTTTCTTT.

This chain links TRBV27 with TRBJ1-1, with D maybe TRBD1 (6 bases). Deletions cut 4 bases from V and 2 bases from J, with 14 bases between. Germline V gene data show CDR1 as MNHEY and CDR2 as SMNVEV (reference sequence). CDR3 size: 15 residues. CDR3 region: CASSSWQGRNTEAFF. DNA of the CDR3: TGTGCCAGCAGTTCATGGCAGGGGAGAAACACTGAAGCTTTCTTT.

The chain combines TRBV27 with TRBJ2-7, with D tentatively TRBD2 (7 bases). The germline V gene has CDR1 MNHEY and CDR2 SMNVEV (reference sequence). With 2 bases removed from V and 2 bases from J, the gap between germline ends came to 13 bases. The CDR3 runs to 15 residues. The CDR3 nucleotides read TGTGCCAGCAGTTTAGCGGGGGCATCCACCTACGAGCAGTACTTC. This gives the protein CASSLAGASTYEQYF.